The 5 T cell receptor beta chains reported below all come from one sample, sequenced in a study of read filtering for tumor transcriptome and immune sequencing. From approximately 430 ng of RNA, a library with molecular barcoded alpha/delta and beta/gamma adaptors was made. One entry per CDR3 protein, called by TCRdb with MiXCR from the reads. The sample lists about 22,000 distinct CDR3 sequences, roughly 13% occurring once. The sequencing sample was made of a population of CD138-negative cells sorted from bone marrow. The receptors were sampled from a donor at least 40 years old with multiple myeloma.

With regard to this clonotype: Mismatch with germline at one junction end may stem from a read error. V gene TRBV4-1 combines with J gene TRBJ2-6; tentative D call: TRBD2 (5 bases). The CDR3 covers 18 residues. The germline V gene encodes CDR1 MGHRA and CDR2 YSYEKL. The DNA of the CDR3 is TGCACCAGCAGCCGACTGGAGGCAGCGCACTCTGGGGCCAACGTCCTGACTTTC. This encodes CTSSRLEAAHSGANVLTF.

This clonotype showed up many times. The V and J genes are TRBV29-1 and TRBJ1-1, with D possibly TRBD1 on 5 matching bases. CDR1 and CDR2 (germline): SQVTM, ANQGSEA. This CDR3 comprises 12 residues. Deletions cut 6 bases from V and 6 bases from J, with 14 bases between. Here the CDR3 reads CSVGDRAAEAFF. As DNA, the CDR3 is TGCAGCGTGGGGGACCGGGCGGCTGAAGCTTTCTTT. Variable domain in full (rest from reference TRBV29-1 and TRBJ1-1): SAVISQKPSRDICQRGTSLTIQCQVDSQVTMMFWYRQQPGQSLTLIATANQGSEATYESGFVIDKFPISRPNLTFSTLTVSNMSPEDSSIYLCSVGDRAAEAFFGQGTRLTVV.

As for this clonotype: It may be a read error: a sequence one base away is much more abundant. This chain connects TRBV29-1 to TRBJ2-5; possible D gene TRBD2, 6 bases. Trimming removed 7 bases from V and 7 bases from J, with 16 bases in between. This CDR3 spans 12 amino acids. Germline CDR1 is SQVTM and CDR2 is ANQGSEA. CDR3 amino acids: CSAEGISGTQYF. CDR3 bases: TGCAGCGCTGAGGGGATTAGCGGGACCCAGTACTTC.

This clonotype was counted at least ten times. The chain uses TRBV5-1 and TRBJ2-2, with a tentative D call TRBD1 (6 bases). The CDR3 has 15 amino acids. Germline V lookup: CDR1 SGHRS, CDR2 YFSETQ. Trimming removed 6 bases at V and 3 bases at J, with 15 bases between. The CDR3 protein is CASNPRAGDTGELFF. The DNA of the CDR3 is TGCGCCAGCAATCCTAGGGCAGGGGACACCGGGGAGCTGTTTTTT.

This clonotype occurred once. A much larger clone differs by one base, so this may be a read error. The rearrangement uses TRBV5-1 and TRBJ2-3; D remains unclear. V was pared by 0 bases and J by 4 bases, with 12 bases between. Per the germline V gene, CDR1 is SGHRS and CDR2 is YFSETQ. The CDR3 is made up of 15 amino acids. CDR3 bases: TGCGCCAGCAGCTTGGTACAGTCCATCGCAGATACGCAGTATTTT. The encoded protein is CASSLVQSIADTQYF. The variable domain in full, completed from reference TRBV5-1 and TRBJ2-3, reads KAGVTQTPRYLIKTRGQQVTLSCSPISGHRSVSWYQQTPGQGLQFLFEYFSETQRNKGNFPGRFSGRQFSNSRSEMNVSTLELGDSALYLCASSLVQSIADTQYFGPGTRLTVL.